This T cell receptor (beta chain) was captured by sequencing in a study of monozygotic twins with inflammatory bowel disease. Per the germline V gene, CDR1 is DFQATT and CDR2 is SNEGSKA (reference sequence). The CDR3 contains 16 residues. TCRdb reanalyzed the 5' RACE reads, giving one entry per CDR3 protein sequence and no DNA. Recorded for this sample: over 100,000 distinct CDR3 sequences. The sequenced sample consisted of blood. This receptor was taken from a human donor with ulcerative colitis or Crohn's disease, or a healthy co-twin of an affected twin (not recorded which). V and J are TRBV20-1 and TRBJ1-2; checking the TCRdb D call of TRBD1 is not possible without DNA. This CDR3 is CSARDPTRQAGYGYTF.